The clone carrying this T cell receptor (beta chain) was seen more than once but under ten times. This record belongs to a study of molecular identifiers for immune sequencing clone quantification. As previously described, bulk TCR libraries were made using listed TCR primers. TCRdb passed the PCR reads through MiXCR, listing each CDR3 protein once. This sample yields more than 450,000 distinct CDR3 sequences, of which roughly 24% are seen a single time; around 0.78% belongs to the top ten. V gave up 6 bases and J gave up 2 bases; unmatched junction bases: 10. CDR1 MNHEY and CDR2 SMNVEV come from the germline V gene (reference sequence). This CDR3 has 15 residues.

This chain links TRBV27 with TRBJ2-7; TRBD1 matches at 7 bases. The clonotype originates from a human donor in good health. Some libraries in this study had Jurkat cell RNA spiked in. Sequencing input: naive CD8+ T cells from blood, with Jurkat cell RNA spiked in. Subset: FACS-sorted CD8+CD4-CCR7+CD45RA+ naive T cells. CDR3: CASSPIDRAPYEQYF. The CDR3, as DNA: TGTGCCAGCAGCCCCATCGACAGGGCCCCCTACGAGCAGTACTTC.